A single T cell receptor (beta chain) is shown here with its context. What it binds is not known. This CDR3 comprises 17 residues. This entry belongs to a study of response to subunit inactivated influenza vaccine. TCRdb passed the RT-PCR reads through MiXCR, listing each CDR3 protein once. The sample has 450,000 to 600,000 distinct CDR3 sequences, approximately 16% seen once. Points from the study as a whole: Authors proposed each seasonal influenza vaccination draws in few new T cells.

The chain uses TRBV21-1 and TRBJ2-7; the table's D call, TRBD1, was not checked against the DNA. TRBV21-1 is a pseudogene. The sequences come from CD4+ T cells sorted from PBMCs, collected around 2 years after vaccination. The receptor was isolated from a man between 45 and 75 years old who received an inactivated influenza vaccine. As DNA, the CDR3 is TGTGCCAGCAGCAAAGTGGAGGGACAGCCGTCATCCTACGAGCAGTACTTC. It yields the protein CASSKVEGQPSSYEQYF.